Listed below are T cell receptor beta chains from one sample, sequenced in a study of beta chain features in type 1 diabetes. The data were produced by immunoSEQ multiplex PCR, yet TCRdb's version contains in-frame clones alone and is incomplete. The repertoire holds some 330,000 clones, with around an eighth as singletons. The sequenced material came from naive CD4+ T cells from blood. The receptors were gathered from a woman aged 18-29 years with type 1 diabetes. Each CDR3 is given with its conserved first and last residue. Each record gives: CDR3 length, J gene, V gene, CDR3 protein.

len: 15; j_gene: TRBJ2-4; v_gene: TRBV28; CDR3aa: CASSLLASGKLLQYF
len: 18; j_gene: TRBJ2-1; v_gene: TRBV7-2; CDR3aa: CASSFPASGGWFGNEQFF
len: 15; j_gene: TRBJ2-3; v_gene: TRBV19; CDR3aa: CASSINPGGTDTQYF
len: 14; j_gene: TRBJ1-5; v_gene: TRBV29-1; CDR3aa: CSVQQGNSNQPQHF
len: 13; j_gene: TRBJ2-7; v_gene: TRBV29-1; CDR3aa: CSVARPDRYEQYF
len: 13; j_gene: TRBJ2-7; v_gene: TRBV29-1; CDR3aa: CSVEDRGSYEQYF
len: 13; j_gene: TRBJ2-5; v_gene: TRBV9; CDR3aa: CASSSGNRETQYF
len: 14; j_gene: TRBJ2-1; v_gene: TRBV19; CDR3aa: CATTGGTSYNEQFF
len: 14; j_gene: TRBJ2-7; v_gene: TRBV28; CDR3aa: CASSSDLHYYEQYF
len: 15; j_gene: TRBJ2-7; v_gene: TRBV14; CDR3aa: CASSQPGQGLAAQYF
len: 10; j_gene: TRBJ1-1; v_gene: TRBV20-1; CDR3aa: CSAPRGEAFF
len: 13; j_gene: TRBJ1-2; v_gene: TRBV15; CDR3aa: CATSPWTGRGYTF
len: 14; j_gene: TRBJ1-2; v_gene: TRBV7-2; CDR3aa: CASRLQGGTYGYTF
len: 13; j_gene: TRBJ2-3; v_gene: TRBV29-1; CDR3aa: CSVESRLTDTQYF
len: 14; j_gene: TRBJ2-1; v_gene: TRBV19; CDR3aa: CASIQTSGHNEQFF
len: 16; j_gene: TRBJ1-2; v_gene: TRBV7-9; CDR3aa: CASSFHTGTVNYGYTF
len: 14; j_gene: TRBJ1-5; v_gene: TRBV9; CDR3aa: CASSVGGPSQPQHF
len: 13; j_gene: TRBJ1-5; v_gene: TRBV5-1; CDR3aa: CASSSEGGQPQHF
len: 14; j_gene: TRBJ2-5; v_gene: TRBV6-5; CDR3aa: CASSYVLAGETQYF
len: 14; j_gene: TRBJ2-3; v_gene: TRBV5-4; CDR3aa: CASSFSGIADTQYF
len: 11; j_gene: TRBJ2-7; v_gene: TRBV20-1; CDR3aa: CSALRGYEQYF
len: 14; j_gene: TRBJ1-4; v_gene: TRBV7-9; CDR3aa: CASSFEGAGEKLFF
len: 17; j_gene: TRBJ2-3; v_gene: TRBV19; CDR3aa: CASSMRRATLPGDTQYF
len: 13; j_gene: TRBJ2-1; v_gene: TRBV7-9; CDR3aa: CASSRLSGTGEFF
len: 13; j_gene: TRBJ1-2; v_gene: TRBV9; CDR3aa: CASSEDRAGRYTF
len: 16; j_gene: TRBJ2-7; v_gene: TRBV6-5; CDR3aa: CASSYSTDRWFYEQYF
len: 15; j_gene: TRBJ2-7; v_gene: TRBV6-5; CDR3aa: CASSPWTGQGYEQYF
len: 12; j_gene: TRBJ1-2; v_gene: TRBV4-3; CDR3aa: CASSQDRYGYTF
len: 15; j_gene: TRBJ2-1; v_gene: TRBV7-7; CDR3aa: CASSRSGGAYNEQFF